This TCR beta chain came from a study of shared clonotypes between healthy human individuals (dated by TCRdb to 2020 to 2021). Broadly, across the study: The cohort comprised a couple of women and a few men aged 18 to 49 years. To increase sequencing depth and limit assay-specific biases, different laboratories used diverse techniques to prepare libraries and sequence TCR repertoires. Per donor, three plates each were used for CD4 naive and CD4 memory, two for CD8 naive, and one for CD8 memory. The study deeply sequenced blood TCR repertoires of about 5 healthy adults to estimate repertoire size and the extent of clonotype sharing between individuals. Leukapheresis yielded between about 0.8 and 8.9 billion PBMCs per donor. Study-wide conclusions, independent of this receptor: Clonotypes shared by all four sorted-subset donors showed higher generation probabilities than non-shared clonotypes. The genetic and exposure-history diversity represented was limited by the small number of donors. Sampling was restricted to blood, and TCR repertoires in tissue are likely to differ from TCR repertoires in blood. Estimated clonotype richness was generally larger for naive than for memory subsets. Across a handful of donors, around 5.4% of naive CD4, roughly 3.3% of naive CD8, 2.3% of memory CD4, and approximately 0.4% of memory CD8 clonotypes were shared. Rarefaction of sorted-subset datasets indicated incomplete sequencing despite the large sequencing depth. Based on pairwise subsampling, the degree of clonotype sharing among donors was expected to be affected by sequencing depth.

The CDR3 goes from the cysteine to the phenylalanine over 16 residues. The entry retains the CDR3 DNA only, 48 bases that are in frame from base 1. Ends trimmed: V by 3 bases, J by 0 bases; bases unmatched to a gene: 8. For the CD8 naive samples, CD45RO-negative cells were positively selected for CCR7, yielding a CD45RA+CCR7+ population from which TemRA cells were excluded. Donors were healthy HIV-negative adults with no recently reported acute infections or vaccinations. All donors were Caucasian adults living in Nashville, Tennessee, USA. After blood collection by leukapheresis, PBMCs were isolated using Ficoll-Histopaque density gradient centrifugation and then cryopreserved in the vapor phase of liquid nitrogen. Analytical flow cytometry was used to check the purity and quantity of each magnetically sorted T cell population. From each sorted fraction, genomic DNA was isolated and quantified by UV absorbance on a Nanodrop 2000c.

A remark on this clone: What antigen it recognizes has not been identified. No per-base quality is available; no much larger clone lies one base away.

Using the deep immunoSEQ assay, multiplex PCR amplified TCR CDR3 regions from genomic DNA. For each cell subset, the extracted genomic DNA was distributed evenly across all wells of several immunoSEQ 96-well plates, and each plate served as one replicate. Each replicate PCR for sorted subsets received approximately 220 ng genomic DNA, equal to tens of thousands of T cell genomes. Purified libraries were quantified with a Qubit 3.0 fluorometer, sized on a Bioanalyzer 2100, and re-quantified with the KAPA Library Quantification kit. Every immunoSEQ 96-well plate was sequenced on a dedicated single-read 150-cycle Illumina NextSeq 550 flow cell. The original methods were these. Because the immunoSEQ output held only junctional sequences and lacked quality scores, the filtering could not match the filtering applied to full-length reads. Sequences were annotated with PyIR, a Python wrapper for IgBLAST v1.9, and V/J genes and CDR3 were assigned using IMGT germline references. Reads with weak V/J assignments (E-value above 1e-6), missing CDR3, stop codons, out-of-frame junctions, or ambiguous translated residues were removed. V3J clonotypes were defined by identical inferred V gene, J gene, and CDR3 amino acid sequence. The percentage overlap between two repertoires was calculated by dividing the number of shared unique clonotypes by the size of the smaller repertoire. Repertoire richness was assessed with RTK rarefaction, the Chao1 estimator, and Recon v2.1 estimates of unobserved clonotypes. Generation probabilities were computed with OLGA for all TCRbeta clonotypes obtained by the gDNA method from four donors. What TCRdb holds here is the immuneACCESS table cut down to in-frame rearrangements. Part of the clones is not present; checked against another copy, under half of the missing clones reflect an unresolved V gene, and the others are unexplained. V and J calls and clone size are those listed in that table; D and trimming were worked out from the DNA. Within this sample are 550,000 to 600,000 clones, with 98% of them counted one time only. Approximately 0.3% of the sample goes to the ten largest clones.

This chain joins TRBV23-1 to TRBJ2-7, and 7 junction bases match TRBD2. TRBV23-1 is given ORF status, its function remaining uncertain. Sequenced: naive CD8+ T cells sorted from blood. This specimen's cell subset or site label, per the study, means: CD45RA+CCR7+. The clonotype was recovered from a man younger than 40 in good health. The CDR3 corresponds to CASSHPSGAYSYEQYF. In nucleotide form, the sequence is TGCGCCAGCAGTCACCCAAGCGGGGCCTACTCCTACGAGCAGTACTTC.